This is a list of T cell receptor beta chains from one sample in a study of T cells in Graves' hyperthyroidism and ophthalmopathy. Using its own MiXCR run on the multiplex PCR reads, TCRdb lists one record per CDR3 protein. The sample carries roughly 710,000 distinct CDR3 sequences, over 35% recorded once. The sample comprised blood. These receptors came from a woman in her forties with Graves' hyperthyroidism. Both conserved end residues are part of each CDR3. The D gene is left open where the match is weak. Only some rows state a clone size, as once, few, many or a class for expanded clones.

abundance	d_gene	v_gene	j_gene	CDR3aa	CDR3nt
few	.	TRBV15	TRBJ1-5	CATSRVPDSNQPQHF	TGTGCCACCAGCAGAGTCCCGGACAGTAATCAGCCCCAGCATTTT
.	.	TRBV5-1	TRBJ2-7	CASSLDTAGEVEQYF	TGCGCCAGCAGCTTGGACACTGCAGGGGAGGTCGAGCAGTACTTC
many	.	TRBV20-1	TRBJ2-5	CSVMGLETQYF	TGCAGTGTTATGGGGCTAGAGACCCAGTACTTC
once	.	TRBV24-1	TRBJ2-2	CATSGPKMTGNTGELFF	TGTGCCACCAGTGGCCCTAAAATGACAGGGAACACCGGGGAGCTGTTTTTT
.	TRBD2	TRBV19	TRBJ2-7	CASSWNSGAVSYEQYF	TGTGCCAGTAGTTGGAATAGCGGGGCCGTCTCCTACGAGCAGTACTTC
few	TRBD1	TRBV7-9	TRBJ2-7	CASSRNRDRGREQYF	TGTGCCAGCAGCCGCAACCGGGACAGGGGGCGCGAGCAGTACTTC
.	.	TRBV11-2	TRBJ2-2	CASSHGCRDCMLWNTGELFF	TGTGCCAGCAGCCACGGATGCCGGGACTGTATGCTGTGGAACACCGGGGAGCTGTTTTTT
few	.	TRBV7-2	TRBJ2-2	CASSLVRGSRTGELFF	TGTGCCAGCAGCTTAGTGAGAGGGTCCAGGACCGGGGAGCTGTTTTTT
.	.	TRBV20-1	TRBJ2-5	CSATSGTQYF	TGCAGTGCGACGAGCGGGACCCAGTACTTC
.	.	TRBV19	TRBJ2-2	CASQGLGELFF	TGTGCCAGCCAAGGGTTGGGGGAGCTGTTTTTT
.	.	TRBV2	TRBJ2-3	CASSNQGASTDTQYF	TGTGCCAGCAGTAATCAGGGTGCTAGCACAGATACGCAGTATTTT
many	.	TRBV20-1	TRBJ2-6	CSARDPGRASGANVLTF	TGCAGTGCTAGAGATCCCGGGAGAGCCTCTGGGGCCAACGTCCTGACTTTC
few	.	TRBV10-3	TRBJ2-7	CAIRGMDPEPYF	TGTGCCATCAGAGGCATGGACCCCGAGCCGTACTTC
many	.	TRBV15	TRBJ1-2	CATSRAMGVRNGYTF	TGTGCCACCAGCAGAGCAATGGGGGTGCGTAATGGCTACACCTTC
.	TRBD1	TRBV7-2	TRBJ1-6	CASSRTTGQIANSPLHF	TGTGCCAGCAGCCGTACGACGGGACAGATAGCTAATTCACCCCTCCACTTT
many	.	TRBV9	TRBJ1-2	CASSVGRTRIYGYTF	TGTGCCAGCAGCGTTGGCAGGACACGAATCTATGGCTACACCTTC
few	.	TRBV4-3	TRBJ1-2	CASSQDHRWYGYTF	TGCGCCAGCAGCCAAGACCACAGGTGGTATGGCTACACCTTC
.	.	TRBV7-9	TRBJ1-4	CASSLDVWDPGNEKLFF	TGTGCCAGCAGCTTAGATGTTTGGGACCCCGGTAATGAAAAACTGTTTTTT
few	.	TRBV12-3/TRBV12-4	TRBJ1-5	CASSTRDINQPQHF	TGTGCCAGCTCCACCCGGGACATAAATCAGCCCCAGCATTTT
few	.	TRBV12-3/TRBV12-4	TRBJ1-2	CASRPQAAYGYTF	TGTGCCAGCAGGCCGCAGGCGGCTTATGGCTACACCTTC
.	.	TRBV6-1	TRBJ1-5	CARNRANQPQHF	TGTGCCAGGAACCGGGCCAATCAGCCCCAGCATTTT
.	.	TRBV4-3	TRBJ2-6	CASSQEVEQGSGANVLTF	TGCGCCAGCAGCCAAGAAGTGGAGCAGGGATCTGGGGCCAACGTCCTGACTTTC
.	.	TRBV9	TRBJ1-2	CASSVASASYGYTF	TGTGCCAGCAGCGTAGCTTCAGCATCCTATGGCTACACCTTC
.	.	TRBV29-1	TRBJ1-2	CSQGLGAGYTF	TGCAGCCAAGGTCTTGGGGCTGGCTACACCTTC
few	TRBD2	TRBV9	TRBJ2-5	CASSVEGTGGRETQYF	TGTGCCAGCAGCGTAGAGGGGACGGGGGGGCGAGAGACCCAGTACTTC
many	TRBD1	TRBV20-1	TRBJ1-6	CSARPGQPNSPLHF	TGCAGTGCTAGACCGGGACAGCCAAATTCACCCCTCCACTTT